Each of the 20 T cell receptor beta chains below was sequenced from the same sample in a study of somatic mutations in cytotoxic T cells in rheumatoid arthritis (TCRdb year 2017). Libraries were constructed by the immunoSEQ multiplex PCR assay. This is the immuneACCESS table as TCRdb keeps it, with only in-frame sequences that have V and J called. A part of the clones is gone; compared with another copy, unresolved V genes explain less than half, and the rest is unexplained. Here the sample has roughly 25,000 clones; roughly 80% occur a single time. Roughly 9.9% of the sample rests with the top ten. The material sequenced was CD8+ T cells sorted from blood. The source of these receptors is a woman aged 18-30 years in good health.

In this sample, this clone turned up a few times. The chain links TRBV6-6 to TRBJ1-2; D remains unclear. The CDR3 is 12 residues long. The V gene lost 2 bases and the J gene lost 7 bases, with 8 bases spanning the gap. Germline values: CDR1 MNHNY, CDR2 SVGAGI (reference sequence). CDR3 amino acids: CASSYALGGYTF. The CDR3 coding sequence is TGTGCCAGCAGTTACGCCTTAGGTGGCTACACCTTC.

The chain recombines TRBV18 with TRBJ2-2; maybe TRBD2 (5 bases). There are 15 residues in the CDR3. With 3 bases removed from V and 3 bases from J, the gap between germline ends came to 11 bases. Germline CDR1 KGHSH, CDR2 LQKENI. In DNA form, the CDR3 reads TGTGCCAGCTCACCTGCAGCGGAGCACACCGGGGAGCTGTTTTTT. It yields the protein CASSPAAEHTGELFF.

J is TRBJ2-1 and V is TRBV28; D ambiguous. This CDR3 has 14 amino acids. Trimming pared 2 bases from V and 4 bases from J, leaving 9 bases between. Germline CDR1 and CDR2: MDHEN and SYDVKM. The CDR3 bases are TGTGCCAGCAGTTTACGGGCCCCTTACAATGAGCAGTTCTTC. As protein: CASSLRAPYNEQFF.

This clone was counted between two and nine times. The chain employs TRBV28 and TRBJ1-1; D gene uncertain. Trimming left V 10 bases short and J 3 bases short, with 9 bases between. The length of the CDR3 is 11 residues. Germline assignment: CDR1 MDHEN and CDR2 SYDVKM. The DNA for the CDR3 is TGTGCCACCCACCGGTACACTGAAGCTTTCTTT. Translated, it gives CATHRYTEAFF.

As DNA, the CDR3 is TGTGCCAGCAGTAGTATAGCGTACGAGCAGTACTTC. Amino acids: CASSSIAYEQYF. This chain connects TRBV28 to TRBJ2-7; D may be TRBD2 (5 bases). The CDR3 runs to 12 residues. Germline CDR1 is MDHEN and CDR2 is SYDVKM. Trimming took 5 bases from V and 4 from J, leaving 9 bases between them.

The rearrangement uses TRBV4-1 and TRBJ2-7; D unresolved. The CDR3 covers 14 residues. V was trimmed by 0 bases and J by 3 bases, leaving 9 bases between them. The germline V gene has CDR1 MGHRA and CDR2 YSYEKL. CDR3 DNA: TGCGCCAGCAGCCAAGATCTGGGGATCTACGAGCAGTACGTC. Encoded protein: CASSQDLGIYEQYV.

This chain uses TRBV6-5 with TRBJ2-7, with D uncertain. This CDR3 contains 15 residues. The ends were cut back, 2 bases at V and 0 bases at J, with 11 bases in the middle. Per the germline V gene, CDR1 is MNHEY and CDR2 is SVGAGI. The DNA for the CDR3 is TGTGCCAGCAGTTACGGTGGGTACCCCTCCTACGAGCAGTACTTC. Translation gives CASSYGGYPSYEQYF.

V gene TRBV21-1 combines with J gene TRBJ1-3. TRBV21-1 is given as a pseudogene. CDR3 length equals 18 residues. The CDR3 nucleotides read TGTGCCAGCATCGACGGCCCGAGGGAGAAAGAGCTCGGAAACACCATATATTTT. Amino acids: CASIDGPREKELGNTIYF.

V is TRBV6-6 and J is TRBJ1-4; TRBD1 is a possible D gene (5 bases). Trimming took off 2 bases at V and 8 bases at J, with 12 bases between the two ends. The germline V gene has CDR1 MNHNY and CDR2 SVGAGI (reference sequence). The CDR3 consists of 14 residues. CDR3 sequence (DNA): TGTGCCAGCAGTTACGGCCAGGGTGAGGAAAAACTGTTTTTT. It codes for CASSYGQGEEKLFF.

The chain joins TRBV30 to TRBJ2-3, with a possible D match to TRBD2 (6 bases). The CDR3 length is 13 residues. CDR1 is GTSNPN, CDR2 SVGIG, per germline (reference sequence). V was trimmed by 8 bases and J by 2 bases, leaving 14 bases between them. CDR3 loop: CAPRGYNTDTQYF. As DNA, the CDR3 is TGTGCCCCGCGGGGATATAACACAGATACGCAGTATTTT.

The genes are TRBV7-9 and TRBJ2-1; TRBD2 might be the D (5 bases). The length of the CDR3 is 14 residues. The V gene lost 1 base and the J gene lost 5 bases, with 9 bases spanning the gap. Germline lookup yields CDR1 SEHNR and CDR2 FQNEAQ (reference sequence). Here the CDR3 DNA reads TGTGCCAGCAGCTTAGGCCTAGCCGACAATGAGCAGTTCTTC. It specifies CASSLGLADNEQFF. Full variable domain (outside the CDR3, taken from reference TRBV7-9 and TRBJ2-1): DTGVSQNPRHKITKRGQNVTFRCDPISEHNRLYWYRQTLGQGPEFLTYFQNEAQLEKSRLLSDRFSAERPKGSFSTLEIQRTEQGDSAMYLCASSLGLADNEQFFGPGTRLTVL.

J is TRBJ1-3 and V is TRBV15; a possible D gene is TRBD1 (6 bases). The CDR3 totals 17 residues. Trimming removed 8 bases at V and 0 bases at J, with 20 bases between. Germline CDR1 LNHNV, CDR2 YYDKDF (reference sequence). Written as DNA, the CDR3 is TGTGCCACCCGAGGGGGTGAGGAGGTAGACTCTGGAAACACCATATATTTT. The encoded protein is CATRGGEEVDSGNTIYF.

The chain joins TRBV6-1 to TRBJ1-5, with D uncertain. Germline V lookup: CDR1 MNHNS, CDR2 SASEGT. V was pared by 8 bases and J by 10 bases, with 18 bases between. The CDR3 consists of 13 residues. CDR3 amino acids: CASWSSFLQPQHF. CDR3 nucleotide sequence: TGTGCCAGCTGGAGCAGCTTTCTTCAACCCCAGCATTTT.

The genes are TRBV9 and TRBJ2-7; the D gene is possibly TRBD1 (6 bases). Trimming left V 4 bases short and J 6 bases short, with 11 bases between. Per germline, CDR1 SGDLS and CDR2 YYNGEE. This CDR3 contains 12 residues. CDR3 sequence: CASSPTGSEQYF. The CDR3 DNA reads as TGTGCCAGCAGCCCTACAGGGAGCGAGCAGTACTTC.

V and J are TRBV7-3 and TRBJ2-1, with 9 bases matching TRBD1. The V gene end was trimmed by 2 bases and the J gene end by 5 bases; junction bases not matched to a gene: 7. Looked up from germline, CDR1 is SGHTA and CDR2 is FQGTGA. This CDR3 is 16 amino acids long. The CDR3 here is CASSLGPGQGDNEQFF. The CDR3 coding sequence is TGTGCCAGCAGCTTAGGTCCGGGACAGGGAGACAATGAGCAGTTCTTC.

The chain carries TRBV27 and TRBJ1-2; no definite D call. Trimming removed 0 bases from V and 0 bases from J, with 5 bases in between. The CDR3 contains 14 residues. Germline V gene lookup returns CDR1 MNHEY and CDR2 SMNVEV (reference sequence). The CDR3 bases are TGTGCCAGCAGTTTATCGGGTCCTAACTATGGCTACACCTTC. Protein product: CASSLSGPNYGYTF.

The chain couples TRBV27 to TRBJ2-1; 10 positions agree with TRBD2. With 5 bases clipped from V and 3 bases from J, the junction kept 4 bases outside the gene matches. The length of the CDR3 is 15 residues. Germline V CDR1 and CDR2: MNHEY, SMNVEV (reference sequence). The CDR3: CASSESGRVYNEQFF. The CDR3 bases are TGTGCCAGCAGTGAAAGCGGGAGGGTCTACAATGAGCAGTTCTTC.

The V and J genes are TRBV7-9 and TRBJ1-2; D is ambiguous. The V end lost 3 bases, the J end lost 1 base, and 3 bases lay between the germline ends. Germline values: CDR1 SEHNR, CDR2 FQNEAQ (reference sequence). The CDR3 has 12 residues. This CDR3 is CASSLVNYGYTF. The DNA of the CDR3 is TGTGCCAGCAGCTTGGTTAACTATGGCTACACCTTC.

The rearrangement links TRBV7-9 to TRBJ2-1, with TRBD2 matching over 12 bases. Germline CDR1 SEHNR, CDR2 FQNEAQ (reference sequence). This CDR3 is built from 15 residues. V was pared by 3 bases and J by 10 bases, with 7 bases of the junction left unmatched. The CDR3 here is CASSFGLAGIGEQFF. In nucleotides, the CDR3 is TGTGCCAGCAGCTTCGGACTAGCGGGAATAGGGGAGCAGTTCTTC.

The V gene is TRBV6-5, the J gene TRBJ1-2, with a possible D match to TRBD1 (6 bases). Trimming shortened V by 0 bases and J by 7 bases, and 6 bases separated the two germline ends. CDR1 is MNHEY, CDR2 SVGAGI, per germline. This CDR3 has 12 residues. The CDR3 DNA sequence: TGTGCCAGCAGTTACTCAGGGGGTGGCTACACCTTC. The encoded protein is CASSYSGGGYTF.